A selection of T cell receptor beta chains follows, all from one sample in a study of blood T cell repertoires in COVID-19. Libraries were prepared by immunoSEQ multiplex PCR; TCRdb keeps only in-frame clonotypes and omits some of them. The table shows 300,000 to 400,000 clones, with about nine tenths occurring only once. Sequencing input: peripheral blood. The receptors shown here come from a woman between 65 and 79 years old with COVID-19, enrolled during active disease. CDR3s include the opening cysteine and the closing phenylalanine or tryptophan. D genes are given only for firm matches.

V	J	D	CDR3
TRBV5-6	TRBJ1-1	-	CASSFHRTGNTEAFF
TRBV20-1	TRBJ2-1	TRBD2	CSASYGGFSYNEQFF
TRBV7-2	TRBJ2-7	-	CASSFRRSSYEQYF
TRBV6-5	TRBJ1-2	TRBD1	CASSSPGQGIFGYTF
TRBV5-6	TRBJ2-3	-	CASSLSGITDTQYF
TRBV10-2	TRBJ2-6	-	CASSDFFAGANVLTF
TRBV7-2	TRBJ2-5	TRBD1	CASSLRDSGETQYF
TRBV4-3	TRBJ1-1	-	CASSQGGSAFF
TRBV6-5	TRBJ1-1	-	CASREGRPEAFF
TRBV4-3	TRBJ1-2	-	CASSQDRESYGYTF
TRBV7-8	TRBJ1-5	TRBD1	CASSLKRYRGTDEQPQHF
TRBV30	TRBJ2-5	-	CAWSYLEGGQETQYF
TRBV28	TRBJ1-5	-	CASSSLHYGNQPQHF
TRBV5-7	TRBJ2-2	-	CASSLAGPNTGELFF
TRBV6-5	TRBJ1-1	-	CASRETVNTEAFF
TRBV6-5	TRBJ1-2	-	CASRPRSYGYTF
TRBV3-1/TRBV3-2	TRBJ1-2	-	CASSQGAGGSYGYTF
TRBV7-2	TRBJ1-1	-	CASSQQTNTEAFF
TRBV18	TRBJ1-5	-	CASSPYGTGNNQPQHF
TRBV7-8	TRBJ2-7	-	CASSFQGSYEQYF
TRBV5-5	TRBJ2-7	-	CASSVTGKAYEQYF
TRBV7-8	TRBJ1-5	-	CASSLEGGDSNQPQHF
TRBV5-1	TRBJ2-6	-	CASRSSSGANVLTF
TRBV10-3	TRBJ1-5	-	CAISEGANQPQHF
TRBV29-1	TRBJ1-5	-	CSPPVRGNQPQHF
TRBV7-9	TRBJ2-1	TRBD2	CASSLKRGGVSYNEQFF
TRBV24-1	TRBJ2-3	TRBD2	CATGAGGPTNTQYF
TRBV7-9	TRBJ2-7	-	CASSLYYEQYF
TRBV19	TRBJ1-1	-	CASSIEGLREAFF
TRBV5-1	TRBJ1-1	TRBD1	CASSLRQGGTEAFF
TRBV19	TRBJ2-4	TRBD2	CASSMGGGVYIQYF
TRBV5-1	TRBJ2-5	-	CASSLAAGQETQYF
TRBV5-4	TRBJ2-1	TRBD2	CASSLAGGRWNEQFF
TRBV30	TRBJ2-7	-	CAWSWGGVGEQYF
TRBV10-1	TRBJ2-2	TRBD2	CASSGGGLNTGELFF
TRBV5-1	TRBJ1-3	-	CASSLADTVSGNTIYF
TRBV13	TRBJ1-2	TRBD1	CASSPGGSKYGYTF
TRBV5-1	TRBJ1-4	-	CASSLSSQVVLEKLFF
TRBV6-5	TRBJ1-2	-	CASEPRGLRGYTF
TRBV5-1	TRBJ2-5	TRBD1	CASSLTALQGETQYF
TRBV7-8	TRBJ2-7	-	CASSPGISSYEQYF
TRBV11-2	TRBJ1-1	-	CASSLRTGLNTEAFF
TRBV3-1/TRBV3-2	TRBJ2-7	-	CASSRYSSSYEQYF
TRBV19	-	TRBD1	CASTRDSGPYEQYF
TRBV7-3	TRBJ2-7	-	CASSLSPQYEQYF
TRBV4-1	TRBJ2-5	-	CASSQVQGRPSETQYF